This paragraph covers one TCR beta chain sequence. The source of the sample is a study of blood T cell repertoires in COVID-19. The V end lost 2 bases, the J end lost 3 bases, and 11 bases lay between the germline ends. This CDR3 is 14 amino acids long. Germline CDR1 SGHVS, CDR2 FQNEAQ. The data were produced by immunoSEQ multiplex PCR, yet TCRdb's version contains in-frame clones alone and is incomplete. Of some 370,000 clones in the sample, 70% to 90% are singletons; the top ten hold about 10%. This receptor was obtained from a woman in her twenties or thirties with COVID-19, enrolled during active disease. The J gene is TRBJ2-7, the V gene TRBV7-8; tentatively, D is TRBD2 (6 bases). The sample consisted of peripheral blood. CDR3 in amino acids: CASSLRAGNYEQYF. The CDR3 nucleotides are TGTGCCAGCAGCTTACGGGCGGGGAACTACGAGCAGTACTTC.